One and the same sample provided the 18 T cell receptor beta chains below, sequenced in a study of PD-L1 blockade in urothelial cancer. Using immunoSEQ multiplex PCR, the repertoire was profiled, and TCRdb retains in-frame clones only, with some absent. The sample holds fewer than 130,000 clones, roughly 84% seen once. This material consisted of PBMCs, taken around atezolizumab (anti-PD-L1) treatment. The receptors here all came from a man aged 45-60 years with urothelial cancer.

This rearrangement joins TRBV5-1 to TRBJ1-1, with D hard to call. CDR1 and CDR2 from the germline V gene are SGHRS and YFSETQ. Trimming pared 4 bases from V and 0 bases from J, leaving 7 bases between. This CDR3 contains 13 residues. The CDR3 protein is CASSPGVNTEAFF. CDR3 DNA sequence: TGCGCCAGCAGCCCCGGGGTGAACACTGAAGCTTTCTTT.

For this clone: An end of the junction differs from the germline gene, which may be a read error. V is TRBV7-7 and J is TRBJ2-2; 13 bases align to TRBD2. Germline V gene lookup returns CDR1 SSHAT and CDR2 FNYEAQ (reference sequence). The CDR3 is 17 residues long. CDR3 nucleotide sequence: TGTGCTAGCAGCCCAGGACTAGCGGGAGTGAACACCGGGGAGCTGTTTTTT. Translated: CASSPGLAGVNTGELFF.

The chain links TRBV4-2 to TRBJ1-6, with TRBD1 as a possible D gene (6 bases). The ends were cut back, 1 base at V and 7 bases at J, with 14 bases in the middle. Looked up from germline, CDR1 is LGHNA and CDR2 is YNFKEQ. CDR3 length equals 16 residues. CDR3 sequence reads: CASSQGGTGRNSPLHF. CDR3 DNA: TGTGCCAGCAGCCAAGGGGGAACAGGGCGGAATTCACCCCTCCACTTT.

The chain is built from TRBV28 and TRBJ1-4, with D perhaps matching TRBD1 (6 bases). V shed 4 bases and J shed 2 bases, with 11 bases lying between them. There are 15 residues in the CDR3. Germline CDR1 reads MDHEN; CDR2 reads SYDVKM. In DNA form, the CDR3 reads TGTGCCAGCAGTTCACACAGGGTTACTAATGAAAAACTGTTTTTT. It is translated as CASSSHRVTNEKLFF. The variable domain in full, completed from reference TRBV28 and TRBJ1-4, reads DVKVTQSSRYLVKRTGEKVFLECVQDMDHENMFWYRQDPGLGLRLIYFSYDVKMKEKGDIPEGYSVSREKKERFSLILESASTNQTSMYLCASSSHRVTNEKLFFGSGTQLSVL.

This clone was seen only once. CDR3 residues: CASSIRAARGSYEQYF. The CDR3 nucleotides read TGTGCCAGTAGTATAAGGGCGGCAAGGGGGTCTTACGAGCAGTACTTC. The chain employs TRBV19 and TRBJ2-7; D is perhaps TRBD1 (6 bases). The CDR3 has 16 amino acids. V lost 2 bases, J lost 4 bases, and 18 bases lay in between. Germline V gene data show CDR1 as LNHDA and CDR2 as SQIVND (reference sequence).

In its sample, this clone was seen once. The chain has TRBV25-1 and TRBJ1-2; D ambiguous. Germline V lookup: CDR1 MGHDK, CDR2 SYGVNS. The ends were cut back, 1 base at V and 8 bases at J, with 8 bases in the middle. This CDR3 spans 12 amino acids. The CDR3 here is CASSESPSGYTF. Written as DNA, the CDR3 is TGTGCCAGCAGTGAATCTCCCTCCGGCTACACCTTC.

The chain carries TRBV18 and TRBJ2-5, with D perhaps matching TRBD1 (6 bases). V gave up 3 bases and J gave up 5 bases, with 16 bases separating them. Germline CDR1 and CDR2: KGHSH and LQKENI. There are 15 residues in the CDR3. This CDR3 reads CASSPIQGLVETQYF. Here the CDR3 DNA reads TGTGCCAGCTCACCCATACAGGGCCTCGTTGAGACCCAGTACTTC. The full variable domain, in which reference TRBV18 and TRBJ2-5 provide the parts outside the CDR3, is NAGVMQNPRHLVRRRGQEARLRCSPMKGHSHVYWYRQLPEEGLKFMVYLQKENIIDESGMPKERFSAEFPKEGPSILRIQQVVRGDSAAYFCASSPIQGLVETQYFGPGTRLLVL.

V is TRBV19 and J is TRBJ2-5, with D possibly matching TRBD2 (6 bases). Trimming took off 5 bases at V and 2 bases at J, with 12 bases between the two ends. CDR1 and CDR2 (germline): LNHDA, SQIVND (reference sequence). The CDR3 contains 14 residues. CDR3 DNA sequence: TGTGCCAGTAGTGCTCGGGGACTTCAAGAGACCCAGTACTTC. This translates into CASSARGLQETQYF.

This rearrangement joins TRBV20-1 to TRBJ1-2; no firm D call. The V gene's germline CDR1 is DFQATT and CDR2 SNEGSKA (reference sequence). This CDR3 has 10 amino acids. V shed 7 bases and J shed 4 bases, with 7 bases lying between them. CDR3: CSGVTYGYTF. CDR3 DNA: TGCAGTGGCGTTACCTATGGCTACACCTTC.

The V and J genes are TRBV4-2 and TRBJ2-7; 9 positions agree with TRBD2. The V gene end was trimmed by 0 bases and the J gene end by 6 bases; junction bases not matched to a gene: 9. CDR1 is LGHNA and CDR2 is YNFKEQ in the germline V gene. The CDR3 length is 16 residues. The CDR3 nucleotides read TGTGCCAGCAGCCAAGATTTTGGGGTAGCGGGGGTCGAGCAGTACTTC. Its protein is CASSQDFGVAGVEQYF.

The J gene is TRBJ2-3, the V gene TRBV9, with TRBD2 matching over 8 bases. V lost 4 bases and J lost 0; bases outside the gene matches: 7. This CDR3 region has 16 residues. Germline CDR1 SGDLS, CDR2 YYNGEE. CDR3: CASSIYSGTSTDTQYF. CDR3 coding DNA: TGTGCCAGCAGCATCTATAGCGGGACGAGCACAGATACGCAGTATTTT. Variable domain in full (rest from reference TRBV9 and TRBJ2-3): DSGVTQTPKHLITATGQRVTLRCSPRSGDLSVYWYQQSLDQGLQFLIQYYNGEERAKGNILERFSAQQFPDLHSELNLSSLELGDSALYFCASSIYSGTSTDTQYFGPGTRLTVL.

The chain joins TRBV7-2 to TRBJ2-7; unclear D gene. The CDR3 spans 12 residues. Germline CDR1 and CDR2: SGHTA and FQGNSA. Between the trimmed V and J ends, which lost 2 bases and 5 bases, there was a span of 7 bases. This chain's CDR3 is CASSLIGDEQYF. The CDR3 DNA is TGTGCCAGCAGCTTAATCGGTGACGAGCAGTACTTC.

The chain couples TRBV30 to TRBJ2-1; TRBD2 aligns across 9 bases. Trimming took 0 bases from V and 2 from J; bases not matched to a gene: 5. From germline, CDR1 is GTSNPN and CDR2 SVGIG (reference sequence). CDR3 size: 16 residues. The CDR3 sequence: CAWSVGRTSAYNEQFF. The CDR3 DNA reads TGTGCCTGGAGTGTGGGGCGGACTAGCGCCTACAATGAGCAGTTCTTC.

The chain combines TRBV4-2 with TRBJ2-1; 10 positions match TRBD2. V trimming: 4 bases; J trimming: 8 bases; junction bases outside the gene matches: 11. The CDR3 has 16 residues. Germline V gene data show CDR1 as LGHNA and CDR2 as YNFKEQ. DNA of the CDR3: TGTGCCAGCAGCCCGCGGACTAGCGGTCTTTTCGATGAGCAGTTCTTC. Translating it yields CASSPRTSGLFDEQFF.

The chain employs TRBV5-1 and TRBJ1-2; 7 positions match TRBD1. Trimming at V came to 4 bases and at J to 4 bases, leaving 7 bases not matched to a gene. The CDR3 covers 14 residues. Per germline, CDR1 SGHRS and CDR2 YFSETQ. The CDR3 sequence is CASSQRQGGYGYTF. In DNA, the CDR3 is TGCGCCAGCAGCCAACGACAGGGCGGCTATGGCTACACCTTC.

This chain joins TRBV7-9 and TRBJ2-7; maybe TRBD2 (6 bases). V lost 2 bases, J lost 9 bases, and 20 bases lay in between. The CDR3 runs 15 residues. Germline V gives CDR1 SEHNR, CDR2 FQNEAQ (reference sequence). CDR3 bases: TGTGCCAGCAGCTTAACCATAGGGACTCCAGGTACGCAGTACTTC. Translation gives CASSLTIGTPGTQYF.

This clone was seen just once. V gene TRBV28 combines with J gene TRBJ2-2; 8 nucleotides agree with TRBD2. The CDR3 sequence is 16 residues long. Germline lookup yields CDR1 MDHEN and CDR2 SYDVKM. The junction had 10 bases not matched to a gene; V was cut back by 4 bases and J by 6 bases. CDR3 in DNA: TGTGCCAGCAGTTCCACCGGGACTAGTCTTTCCGGGGAGCTGTTTTTT. This codes for CASSSTGTSLSGELFF.

The chain uses TRBV4-2 and TRBJ2-1, with TRBD2 as a possible D gene (6 bases). The length of the CDR3 is 15 residues. Germline CDR1 and CDR2: LGHNA and YNFKEQ. V dropped 1 base and J dropped 8 bases, with 15 bases sitting between them. Here the CDR3 DNA reads TGTGCCAGCAGCCAAGGACTAGAAATGGGCTATGAGCAGTTCTTC. Translated, it gives CASSQGLEMGYEQFF.